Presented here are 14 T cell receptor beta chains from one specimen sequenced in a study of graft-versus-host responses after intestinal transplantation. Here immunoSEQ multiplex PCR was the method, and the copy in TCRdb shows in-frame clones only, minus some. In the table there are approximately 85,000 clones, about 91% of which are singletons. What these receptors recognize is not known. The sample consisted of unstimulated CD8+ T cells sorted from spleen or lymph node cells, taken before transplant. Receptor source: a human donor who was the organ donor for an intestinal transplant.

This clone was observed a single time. The CDR3 reads CASSEGGGYSYEQYF. CDR3 bases: TGTGCCAGCAGTGAGGGAGGGGGCTACTCCTACGAGCAGTACTTC. The chain has TRBV6-1 and TRBJ2-7; D assignment may be TRBD1 or TRBD2 (7 bases each). The germline V and J ends were trimmed by 3 bases and 0 bases, with 12 bases remaining between them. This CDR3 has 15 residues. Germline V gene data show CDR1 as MNHNS and CDR2 as SASEGT.

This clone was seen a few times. The CDR3 loop reads CASSPNRDNYGYTF. CDR3 DNA sequence: TGTGCCAGCAGTCCCAACAGGGACAACTATGGCTACACCTTC. The chain joins TRBV6-5 to TRBJ1-2; D perhaps matches TRBD1 (6 bases). V was clipped by 5 bases and J by 2 bases, with 12 bases between them. CDR1 and CDR2 from the germline V gene are MNHEY and SVGAGI. The CDR3 has 14 residues.

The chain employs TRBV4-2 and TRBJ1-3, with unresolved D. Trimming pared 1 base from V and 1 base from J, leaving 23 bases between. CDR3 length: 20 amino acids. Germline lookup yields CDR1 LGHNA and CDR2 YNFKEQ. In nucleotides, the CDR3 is TGTGCCAGCAGCCAAGGCCTCCTGGGAGATTATGGGTTTTCTGGAAACACCATATATTTT. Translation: CASSQGLLGDYGFSGNTIYF.

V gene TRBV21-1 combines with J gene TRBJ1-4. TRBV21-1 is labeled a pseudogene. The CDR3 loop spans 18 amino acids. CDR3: CASGISSFGGKGNEKLFF. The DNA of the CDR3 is TGTGCCAGCGGGATATCATCCTTCGGGGGTAAGGGTAATGAAAAACTGTTTTTT.

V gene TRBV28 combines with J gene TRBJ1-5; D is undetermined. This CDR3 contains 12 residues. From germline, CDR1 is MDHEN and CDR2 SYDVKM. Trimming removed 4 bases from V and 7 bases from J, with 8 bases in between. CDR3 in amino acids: CASSSPGQPQHF. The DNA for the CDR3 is TGTGCCAGCAGTTCTCCGGGACAGCCCCAGCATTTT.

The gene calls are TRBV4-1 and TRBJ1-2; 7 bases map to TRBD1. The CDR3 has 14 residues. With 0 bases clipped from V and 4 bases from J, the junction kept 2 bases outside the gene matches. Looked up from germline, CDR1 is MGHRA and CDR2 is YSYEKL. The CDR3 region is CASSQEDRSYGYTF. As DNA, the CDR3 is TGCGCCAGCAGCCAAGAGGACAGGTCCTATGGCTACACCTTC.

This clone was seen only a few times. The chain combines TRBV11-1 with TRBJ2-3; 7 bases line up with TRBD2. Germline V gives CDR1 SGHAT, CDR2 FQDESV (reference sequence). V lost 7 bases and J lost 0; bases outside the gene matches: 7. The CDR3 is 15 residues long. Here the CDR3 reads CASNPAGESTDTQYF. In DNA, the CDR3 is TGTGCCAGCAATCCGGCGGGGGAAAGCACAGATACGCAGTATTTT. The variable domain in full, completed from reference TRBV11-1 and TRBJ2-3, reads EAEVAQSPRYKITEKSQAVAFWCDPISGHATLYWYRQILGQGPELLVQFQDESVVDDSQLPKDRFSAERLKGVDSTLKIQPAELGDSAMYLCASNPAGESTDTQYFGPGTRLTVL.

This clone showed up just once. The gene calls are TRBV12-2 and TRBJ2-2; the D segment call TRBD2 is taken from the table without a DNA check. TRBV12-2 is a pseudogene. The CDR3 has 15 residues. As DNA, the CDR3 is TGTGCAAGTTTAGTACGGGGGGCGAACACCGGGGAGCTGTTTTTT. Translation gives CASLVRGANTGELFF.

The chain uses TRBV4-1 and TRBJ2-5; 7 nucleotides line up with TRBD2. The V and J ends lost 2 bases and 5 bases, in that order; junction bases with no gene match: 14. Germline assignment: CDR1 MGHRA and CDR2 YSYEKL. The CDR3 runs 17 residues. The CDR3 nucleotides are TGCGCCAGCAGCCAATGGGGCTCGGGGGGTTCATTCGAGACCCAGTACTTC. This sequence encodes CASSQWGSGGSFETQYF.

Here the CDR3 reads CASTEAFF. CDR3 DNA sequence: TGTGCCAGCACTGAAGCTTTCTTT. This rearrangement joins TRBV6-4 to TRBJ1-1, with D unresolved. The V end lost 7 bases, the J end lost 6 bases, and 0 bases lay between the germline ends. The CDR3 runs 8 residues. Germline CDR1 MRHNA, CDR2 SNTAGT.

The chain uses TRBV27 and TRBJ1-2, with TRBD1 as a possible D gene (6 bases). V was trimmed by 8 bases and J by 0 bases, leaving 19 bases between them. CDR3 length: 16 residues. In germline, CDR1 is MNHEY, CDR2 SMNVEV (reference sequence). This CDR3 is CASLGTLDGANYGYTF. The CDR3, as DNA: TGTGCCAGCCTCGGGACACTGGACGGCGCTAACTATGGCTACACCTTC.

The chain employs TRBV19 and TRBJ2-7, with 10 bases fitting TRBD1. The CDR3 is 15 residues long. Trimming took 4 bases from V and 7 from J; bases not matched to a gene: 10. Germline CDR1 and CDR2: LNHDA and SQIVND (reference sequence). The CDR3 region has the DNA TGTGCCAGTAGTACCACCGGGACAGGGGCTTGGGAGCAGTACTTC. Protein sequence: CASSTTGTGAWEQYF.

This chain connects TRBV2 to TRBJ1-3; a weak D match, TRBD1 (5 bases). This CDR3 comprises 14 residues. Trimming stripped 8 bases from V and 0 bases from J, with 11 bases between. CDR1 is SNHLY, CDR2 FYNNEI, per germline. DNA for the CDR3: TGTGCCAGCGGGGACGGGAACTCTGGAAACACCATATATTTT. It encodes CASGDGNSGNTIYF.

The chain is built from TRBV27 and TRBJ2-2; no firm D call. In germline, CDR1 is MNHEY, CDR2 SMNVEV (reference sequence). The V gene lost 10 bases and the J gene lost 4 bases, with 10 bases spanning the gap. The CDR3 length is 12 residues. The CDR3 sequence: CATKAGTGELFF. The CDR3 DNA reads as TGTGCCACCAAGGCCGGCACCGGGGAGCTGTTTTTT.